Detailed here is one TCR beta chain. Antigen: not known. V was pared by 5 bases and J by 1 base, with 9 bases between. The CDR3 consists of 15 residues. Germline V lookup: CDR1 SEHNR, CDR2 FQNEAQ (reference sequence). TCRdb analysed the 5' RACE reads with MiXCR anew, one entry per CDR3 protein. The sample carries over 80,000 distinct CDR3 sequences, 14% recorded once. This entry comes from a study of early T cells in non-severe SARS-CoV-2 infection. Findings and caveats of the study: In VDJdb matching, anti-spike CD8 responses were favored while private and CD4 specificities went missing.

The genes are TRBV7-9 and TRBJ2-6; no definite D call. This TCR came from an adult who was a healthcare worker with PCR-confirmed SARS-CoV-2 infection or an uninfected control (not recorded which). Sequenced sample: whole blood. The CDR3 region has the DNA TGTGCCAGCAGCCGATCCCTATCTGGGGCCAACGTCCTGACTTTC. Its protein is CASSRSLSGANVLTF.